Included here is one T cell receptor beta chain sequence, with context. Its target is unknown. TCRdb's copy holds only in-frame clones and misses some; the assay was immunoSEQ multiplex PCR. The sample shows about 140,000 clones, 80% to 95% of them seen only once. The sample comes from a study of T cell responses to AZD1222 COVID-19 vaccine. General study findings and limits: Repertoires were collected only later (after the peak T cell response had occurred). Spike-spanning, vaccine-associated CD4 TCRs were dominant at 160-218 and 743-854. The donor cohort was predominantly white British with a female majority, and clonal diversity may have been underestimated.

The CDR3 has 14 residues. J was trimmed by 0 bases and V by 2 bases; bases with no gene match: 1. Germline-derived CDR1 and CDR2 are ENHRY and SYGVKD. The source was peripheral blood, collected on day 0 of AZD1222 vaccination. The clonotype was recovered from an adult in good health. The chain has TRBV10-3 and TRBJ2-7; 7 bases agree with TRBD1. This CDR3 reads CAISERQGSYEQYF. The CDR3 region has the DNA TGTGCCATCAGTGAGCGACAGGGCTCCTACGAGCAGTACTTC.